The 21 T cell receptor beta chains in this list originate from one sample, sequenced in a study of response to subunit inactivated influenza vaccine. TCRdb reanalysed the RT-PCR reads using MiXCR and keeps one entry per CDR3 protein. This table holds about 530,000 distinct CDR3 sequences, approximately 10% found once. The sequencing used PBMCs from blood, collected on the day of vaccination. Source of these receptors: a middle-aged man who received an inactivated influenza vaccine.

In its sample, this clonotype was seen a few times. This chain joins TRBV3-1 and TRBJ2-7, with a possible D match to TRBD1 (6 bases). Germline CDR1 LGHDT, CDR2 YNNKEL (reference sequence). The CDR3 sequence is 18 residues long. Between the trimmed V and J ends, which lost 1 base and 4 bases, there was a span of 23 bases. DNA for the CDR3: TGTGCCAGCAGCCAAGGCCCCACCTCCTTTGGACAGATATACGAGCAGTACTTC. This encodes CASSQGPTSFGQIYEQYF.

This clonotype was observed a few times. The rearrangement joins TRBV10-3 to TRBJ1-2; no firm D call. The CDR3 consists of 14 residues. Trimming left V 2 bases short and J 3 bases short, with 10 bases between. The V gene's germline CDR1 is ENHRY and CDR2 SYGVKD. CDR3 nucleotides: TGTGCCATCAGTGAGGGGAGATCGGACTATGGCTACACCTTC. Translation: CAISEGRSDYGYTF.

This clonotype appeared a few times. This chain connects TRBV7-9 to TRBJ2-1; 12 bases align to TRBD2. Per the germline V gene, CDR1 is SEHNR and CDR2 is FQNEAQ (reference sequence). This CDR3 region has 17 residues. Losses at the gene ends were 5 bases for V and 7 bases for J; bases not matched to a gene: 12. This chain's CDR3 is CASSPPRLAGASNEQFF. CDR3 DNA sequence: TGTGCCAGCAGCCCACCTCGACTAGCGGGAGCCTCGAATGAGCAGTTCTTC.

V gene TRBV5-1 combines with J gene TRBJ2-2; 15 nucleotides align to TRBD2. The germline V gene has CDR1 SGHRS and CDR2 YFSETQ. The CDR3 sequence is 16 residues long. J gave up 7 bases and V 3 bases, and 4 bases lay outside the gene matches. The CDR3 protein is CASSWTSGGAIGELFF. Here the CDR3 DNA reads TGCGCCAGCAGCTGGACTAGCGGGGGGGCCATCGGGGAGCTGTTTTTT.

On this clonotype itself: A much larger clone lies one base from this, so it may be a read error. V and J are TRBV20-1 and TRBJ1-5; D ambiguous. The germline CDR1 and CDR2 sequences are DFQATT and SNEGSKA (reference sequence). V shed 6 bases and J shed 5 bases, with 14 bases lying between them. This CDR3 is built from 13 residues. DNA for the CDR3: TGCAGTGCCACCGACGGGAACGATCAGCCCCAGCATTTT. Translating it yields CSATDGNDQPQHF.

This clonotype was detected only a few times. The V call is TRBV6-2 or TRBV6-3, the J call TRBJ1-2; D ambiguous. The CDR3 extends over 12 amino acids. V lost 6 bases, J lost 3 bases, and 8 bases lay in between. Per germline, CDR1 MNHEY and CDR2 SVGEGT. CDR3 coding DNA: TGTGCCAGCAGAGGGTCTGACTATGGCTACACCTTC. This translates into CASRGSDYGYTF.

The CDR3 spells CAFCNTGRVHNLMNTEAFF. CDR3 coding DNA: TGTGCCTTCTGCAACACGGGGAGAGTACACAACCTAATGAACACTGAAGCTTTCTTT. The chain has TRBV3-1 and TRBJ1-1; D is uncertain. V gave up 11 bases and J gave up 0 bases, with 31 bases separating them. This CDR3 has 19 residues. Germline CDR1 LGHDT, CDR2 YNNKEL (reference sequence).

This chain joins TRBV4-3 and TRBJ2-2; D unclear. Trimming took 1 base from V and 0 from J, leaving 12 bases between them. CDR1 LGHNA and CDR2 YSLEER come from the germline V gene. This CDR3 has 17 residues. The CDR3 sequence is CASSQVMGGPNTGELFF. CDR3 sequence (DNA): TGCGCCAGCAGCCAAGTGATGGGTGGTCCGAACACCGGGGAGCTGTTTTTT.

On this clonotype: One end of the junction is discordant with germline, which a read error may explain. The rearrangement uses TRBV12-3 or TRBV12-4 and TRBJ2-7; D unclear. The CDR3 consists of 12 residues. Here the CDR3 reads CASSLRIERQYF. DNA for the CDR3: TGTGCCAGTAGTTTACGGATAGAGCGGCAGTACTTC.

The V gene is TRBV7-9, the J gene TRBJ2-1; 10 nucleotides match TRBD2. The germline CDR1 and CDR2 sequences are SEHNR and FQNEAQ (reference sequence). With V trimmed by 4 bases and J by 4 bases, 7 bases remained unmatched. CDR3 length equals 16 residues. CDR3 sequence: CASSSGAGGIYNEQFF. DNA of the CDR3: TGTGCCAGCAGCTCAGGAGCGGGGGGGATTTACAATGAGCAGTTCTTC.

This clonotype was detected only a few times. V gene TRBV15 combines with J gene TRBJ2-3, with 7 bases aligning to TRBD1. V dropped 1 base and J dropped 3; count of bases not matched to a gene: 4. The CDR3 contains 15 residues. Germline V gene data show CDR1 as LNHNV and CDR2 as YYDKDF (reference sequence). The CDR3 DNA is TGTGCCACCAGCAGAGGGGACAGCCAAACAGATACGCAGTATTTT. Amino acids: CATSRGDSQTDTQYF. Complete variable domain (other parts from reference TRBV15 and TRBJ2-3): DAMVIQNPRYQVTQFGKPVTLSCSQTLNHNVMYWYQQKSSQAPKLLFHYYDKDFNNEADTPDNFQSRRPNTSFCFLDIRSPGLGDTAMYLCATSRGDSQTDTQYFGPGTRLTVL.

V and J are TRBV20-1 and TRBJ2-1, with 8 bases aligning to TRBD2. CDR1 is DFQATT, CDR2 SNEGSKA, per germline (reference sequence). Losses at the gene ends were 0 bases for V and 9 bases for J; bases not matched to a gene: 10. There are 15 residues in the CDR3. The CDR3 here is CSAREDSGVFAEQFF. For the CDR3, the DNA is TGCAGTGCTAGAGAAGATAGCGGGGTTTTCGCTGAGCAGTTCTTC.

The V gene is TRBV4-3, the J gene TRBJ2-2, with D perhaps matching TRBD1 (6 bases). The ends were cut back, 1 base at V and 2 bases at J, with 8 bases in the middle. From germline, CDR1 is LGHNA and CDR2 YSLEER. This CDR3 contains 15 residues. CDR3 nucleotides: TGCGCCAGCAGCCAAGGGACAGACAACACCGGGGAGCTGTTTTTT. The encoded protein is CASSQGTDNTGELFF.

The table lists this clonotype with a few counts. The chain combines TRBV20-1 with TRBJ1-1; TRBD1 matches 9 bases. The V segment lost 5 bases and the J segment 9 bases; nucleotides outside the gene matches: 10. This CDR3 spans 13 amino acids. Germline CDR1 DFQATT, CDR2 SNEGSKA (reference sequence). DNA for the CDR3: TGCAGTGCTGCCGGGACAGGGATGAAGAAAGCTTTCTTT. Protein: CSAAGTGMKKAFF.

This clonotype was observed a few times. The chain recombines TRBV6-5 with TRBJ2-7, with D unresolved. The V gene lost 0 bases and the J gene lost 3 bases, with 9 bases spanning the gap. Germline V gene sequence: CDR1 MNHEY, CDR2 SVGAGI. This CDR3 has 14 amino acids. In nucleotides, the CDR3 is TGTGCCAGCAGTTACTCTTCCGGGTACTACGAGCAGTACTTC. It codes for CASSYSSGYYEQYF.

Here the CDR3 reads CSARAGGSTEAFF. Here the CDR3 DNA reads TGCAGTGCCCGGGCGGGGGGAAGCACTGAAGCTTTCTTT. The chain combines TRBV20-1 with TRBJ1-1; tentative D call: TRBD1 (5 bases). Germline lookup yields CDR1 DFQATT and CDR2 SNEGSKA (reference sequence). Trimming left V 6 bases short and J 4 bases short, with 15 bases between. The CDR3 loop spans 13 amino acids.

In regard to this clonotype: A much larger clone is a single base away; this may be a read error. This chain links TRBV10-3 with TRBJ2-5, with no clear D. The V gene's germline CDR1 is ENHRY and CDR2 SYGVKD. This CDR3 is 12 amino acids long. Deletions cut 2 bases from V and 5 bases from J, with 6 bases between. CDR3: CAISENGETQYF. The CDR3 bases are TGTGCCATCAGTGAGAACGGGGAGACCCAGTACTTC.

This clonotype appeared a few times. This chain links TRBV7-3 with TRBJ2-5; TRBD2 is a possible D gene (5 bases). V was pared by 0 bases and J by 5 bases, with 10 bases between. In germline, CDR1 is SGHTA, CDR2 FQGTGA. This CDR3 contains 14 residues. This CDR3 is CASSLTGVAETQYF. In nucleotides, the CDR3 is TGTGCCAGCAGCTTAACGGGAGTAGCTGAGACCCAGTACTTC.

This clonotype appeared a few times. The CDR3 DNA reads as TGCGCCAGCAGTGAGTCTGGCGGGGGGAACTACAATGAGCAGTTCTTC. This gives the protein CASSESGGGNYNEQFF. The chain couples TRBV10-1 to TRBJ2-1; TRBD2 aligns across 8 bases. Germline CDR1 and CDR2: WNHNN and SYGVQD (reference sequence). This CDR3 contains 16 residues. V gave up 0 bases and J gave up 3 bases; unmatched junction bases: 4.

The rearrangement links TRBV20-1 to TRBJ1-5, with D tentatively TRBD1 (5 bases). The germline V and J ends were trimmed by 2 bases and 7 bases, with 18 bases remaining between them. There are 15 residues in the CDR3. Germline V gene lookup returns CDR1 DFQATT and CDR2 SNEGSKA (reference sequence). The chain's CDR3 is CSARRQTTPGQPQHF. In DNA form, the CDR3 reads TGCAGTGCTAGAAGACAGACAACCCCGGGACAGCCCCAGCATTTT.

This clonotype was recorded many times. CDR3 region: CASSAGTASYEQYF. The CDR3 DNA sequence: TGCGCCAGCAGCGCCGGGACGGCCTCCTACGAGCAGTACTTC. V gene TRBV4-3 combines with J gene TRBJ2-7; D assignment may be TRBD1 or TRBD2 (5 bases each). In germline, CDR1 is LGHNA, CDR2 YSLEER. Trimming pared 5 bases from V and 0 bases from J, leaving 11 bases between. CDR3 length: 14 amino acids.